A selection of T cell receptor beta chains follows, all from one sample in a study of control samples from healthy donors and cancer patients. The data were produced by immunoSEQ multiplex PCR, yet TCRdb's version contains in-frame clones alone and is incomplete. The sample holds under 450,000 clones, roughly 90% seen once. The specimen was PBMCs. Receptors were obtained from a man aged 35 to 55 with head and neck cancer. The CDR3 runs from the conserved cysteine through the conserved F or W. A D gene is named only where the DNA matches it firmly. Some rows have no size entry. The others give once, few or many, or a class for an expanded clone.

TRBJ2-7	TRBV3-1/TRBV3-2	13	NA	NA	TGTGCCAGCAGCCACCGATTTTCCTACGAGCAGTACTTC	CASSHRFSYEQYF
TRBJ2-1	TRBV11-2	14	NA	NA	TGTGCCAGCAACATAGCGGCAACCCACAATGAGCAGTTCTTC	CASNIAATHNEQFF
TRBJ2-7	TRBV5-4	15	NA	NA	TGTGCCAGCAGCTTGTATAGTATAAGTTCAACCGAGCAGTACTTC	CASSLYSISSTEQYF
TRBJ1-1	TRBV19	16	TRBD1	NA	TGTGCCAGTAGTATAGTGGGGACAGTGATGAACACTGAAGCTTTCTTT	CASSIVGTVMNTEAFF
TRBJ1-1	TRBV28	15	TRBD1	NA	TGTGCCAGCAGTTTAACCGGGACAGGGGACACTGAAGCTTTCTTT	CASSLTGTGDTEAFF
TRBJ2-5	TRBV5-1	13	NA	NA	TGCGCCAGCAGCGTCCGGCCGCAAGAGACCCAGTACTTC	CASSVRPQETQYF
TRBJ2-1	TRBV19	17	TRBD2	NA	TGTGCCAGTAGTCCCCGGACTAGCGGGAGCTCCTACAATGAGCAGTTCTTC	CASSPRTSGSSYNEQFF
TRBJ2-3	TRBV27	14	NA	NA	TGTGCCAGCAGTTGGCAGGGCTTCACAGATACGCAGTATTTT	CASSWQGFTDTQYF
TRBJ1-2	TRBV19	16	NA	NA	TGTGCCAGTAGTATAGACCTCGGGGAAGGAGCGGATGGCTACACCTTC	CASSIDLGEGADGYTF
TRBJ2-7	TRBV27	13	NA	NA	TGTGCCAGCAGTTTGAGGGAATCCTACGAGCAGTACTTC	CASSLRESYEQYF
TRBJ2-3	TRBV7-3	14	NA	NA	TGTGCCAGCAGCCCGACAGGCCAAGCAGATACGCAGTATTTT	CASSPTGQADTQYF
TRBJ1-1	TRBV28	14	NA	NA	TGTGCCAGCAGTCCGCCGGGAAAACACACTGAAGCTTTCTTT	CASSPPGKHTEAFF
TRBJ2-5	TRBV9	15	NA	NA	TGTGCCAGCAGCGTAGCTACGGGGGCGATAGAGACCCAGTACTTC	CASSVATGAIETQYF
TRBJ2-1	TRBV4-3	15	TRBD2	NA	TGCGCCAGCAGCCCGAGACTAGCGGGGGGCGTCGAGCAGTTCTTC	CASSPRLAGGVEQFF
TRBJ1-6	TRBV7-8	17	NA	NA	TGTGCCAGCAGCCGAGAGGGGGGTAATCATCCTAATTCACCCCTCCACTTT	CASSREGGNHPNSPLHF
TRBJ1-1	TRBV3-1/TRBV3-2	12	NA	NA	TGTGCCAGCAGCAAAGGGGGGTCTGAAGCTTTCTTT	CASSKGGSEAFF
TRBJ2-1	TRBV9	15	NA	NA	TGTGCCAGCAGCGTAGTTGCGGAGTCCTACAATGAGCAGTTCTTC	CASSVVAESYNEQFF
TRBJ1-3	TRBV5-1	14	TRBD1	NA	TGCGCCAGCAGCTTGGTGACAGGGGGAAACACCATATATTTT	CASSLVTGGNTIYF
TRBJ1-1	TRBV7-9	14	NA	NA	TGTGCCAGCAGCTTACAGGGGAGCCGCACTGAAGCTTTCTTT	CASSLQGSRTEAFF
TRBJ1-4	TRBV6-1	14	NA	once	TGTGCCAGCAGTGAACCGGGGGCTAATGAAAAACTGTTTTTT	CASSEPGANEKLFF
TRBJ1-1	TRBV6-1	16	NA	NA	TGTGCCAGCAGTGAAGGGCAGATGGGTGTTCGCACTGAAGCTTTCTTT	CASSEGQMGVRTEAFF
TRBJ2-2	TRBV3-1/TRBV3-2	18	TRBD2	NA	TGTGCCAGCAGCCTGGGACTAGCGGGAGGGCCAGGGGCCGGGGAGCTGTTTTTT	CASSLGLAGGPGAGELFF
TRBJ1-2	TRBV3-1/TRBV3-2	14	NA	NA	TGTGCCAGCAGCCAAGACGGGGTGGACTATGGCTACACCTTC	CASSQDGVDYGYTF
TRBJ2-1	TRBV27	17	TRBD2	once	TGTGCCAGCAGTTTGGGCACCGGGACTAGCATATACAATGAGCAGTTCTTC	CASSLGTGTSIYNEQFF
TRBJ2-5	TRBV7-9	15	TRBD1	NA	TGTGCCAGCAGCCCTAATGGACAGGGTGGAGAGACCCAGTACTTC	CASSPNGQGGETQYF
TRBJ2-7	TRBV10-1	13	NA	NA	TGCGCCAGCAGCCTCGGACCGACCTACGAGCAGTACTTC	CASSLGPTYEQYF
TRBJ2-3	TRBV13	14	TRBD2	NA	TGTGCCAGCAGGACCGGGACTAGGTCGGATACGCAGTATTTT	CASRTGTRSDTQYF
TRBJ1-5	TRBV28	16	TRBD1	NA	TGTGCCAGCAGTATAGGGACAGGGAATAGCAATCAGCCCCAGCATTTT	CASSIGTGNSNQPQHF
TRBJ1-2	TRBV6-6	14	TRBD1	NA	TGTGCCAGCAGACGAGACAGGGGAAACTATGGCTACACCTTC	CASRRDRGNYGYTF
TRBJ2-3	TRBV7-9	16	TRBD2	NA	TGTGCCAGCAGCTATACTACTAGCGGGAGTAGGGATACGCAGTATTTT	CASSYTTSGSRDTQYF
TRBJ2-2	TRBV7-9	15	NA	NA	TGTGCCAGCAGCTTATTAGAGCAGGGTACCGGGGAGCTGTTTTTT	CASSLLEQGTGELFF
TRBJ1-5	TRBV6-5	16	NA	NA	TGTGCCAGCAGTTACACCTTCGGGACAAGAAATCAGCCCCAGCATTTT	CASSYTFGTRNQPQHF